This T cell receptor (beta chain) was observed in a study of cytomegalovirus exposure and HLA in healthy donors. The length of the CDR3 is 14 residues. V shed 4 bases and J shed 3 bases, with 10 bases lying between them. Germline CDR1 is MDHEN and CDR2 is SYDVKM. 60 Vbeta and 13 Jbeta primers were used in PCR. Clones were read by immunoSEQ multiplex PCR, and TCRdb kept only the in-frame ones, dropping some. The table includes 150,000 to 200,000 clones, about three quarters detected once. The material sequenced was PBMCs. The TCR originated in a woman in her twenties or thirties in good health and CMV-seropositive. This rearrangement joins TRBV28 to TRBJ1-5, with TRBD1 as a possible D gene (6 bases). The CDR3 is CASSYDRPNQPQHF. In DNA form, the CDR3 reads TGTGCCAGCAGTTACGACAGGCCCAATCAGCCCCAGCATTTT.